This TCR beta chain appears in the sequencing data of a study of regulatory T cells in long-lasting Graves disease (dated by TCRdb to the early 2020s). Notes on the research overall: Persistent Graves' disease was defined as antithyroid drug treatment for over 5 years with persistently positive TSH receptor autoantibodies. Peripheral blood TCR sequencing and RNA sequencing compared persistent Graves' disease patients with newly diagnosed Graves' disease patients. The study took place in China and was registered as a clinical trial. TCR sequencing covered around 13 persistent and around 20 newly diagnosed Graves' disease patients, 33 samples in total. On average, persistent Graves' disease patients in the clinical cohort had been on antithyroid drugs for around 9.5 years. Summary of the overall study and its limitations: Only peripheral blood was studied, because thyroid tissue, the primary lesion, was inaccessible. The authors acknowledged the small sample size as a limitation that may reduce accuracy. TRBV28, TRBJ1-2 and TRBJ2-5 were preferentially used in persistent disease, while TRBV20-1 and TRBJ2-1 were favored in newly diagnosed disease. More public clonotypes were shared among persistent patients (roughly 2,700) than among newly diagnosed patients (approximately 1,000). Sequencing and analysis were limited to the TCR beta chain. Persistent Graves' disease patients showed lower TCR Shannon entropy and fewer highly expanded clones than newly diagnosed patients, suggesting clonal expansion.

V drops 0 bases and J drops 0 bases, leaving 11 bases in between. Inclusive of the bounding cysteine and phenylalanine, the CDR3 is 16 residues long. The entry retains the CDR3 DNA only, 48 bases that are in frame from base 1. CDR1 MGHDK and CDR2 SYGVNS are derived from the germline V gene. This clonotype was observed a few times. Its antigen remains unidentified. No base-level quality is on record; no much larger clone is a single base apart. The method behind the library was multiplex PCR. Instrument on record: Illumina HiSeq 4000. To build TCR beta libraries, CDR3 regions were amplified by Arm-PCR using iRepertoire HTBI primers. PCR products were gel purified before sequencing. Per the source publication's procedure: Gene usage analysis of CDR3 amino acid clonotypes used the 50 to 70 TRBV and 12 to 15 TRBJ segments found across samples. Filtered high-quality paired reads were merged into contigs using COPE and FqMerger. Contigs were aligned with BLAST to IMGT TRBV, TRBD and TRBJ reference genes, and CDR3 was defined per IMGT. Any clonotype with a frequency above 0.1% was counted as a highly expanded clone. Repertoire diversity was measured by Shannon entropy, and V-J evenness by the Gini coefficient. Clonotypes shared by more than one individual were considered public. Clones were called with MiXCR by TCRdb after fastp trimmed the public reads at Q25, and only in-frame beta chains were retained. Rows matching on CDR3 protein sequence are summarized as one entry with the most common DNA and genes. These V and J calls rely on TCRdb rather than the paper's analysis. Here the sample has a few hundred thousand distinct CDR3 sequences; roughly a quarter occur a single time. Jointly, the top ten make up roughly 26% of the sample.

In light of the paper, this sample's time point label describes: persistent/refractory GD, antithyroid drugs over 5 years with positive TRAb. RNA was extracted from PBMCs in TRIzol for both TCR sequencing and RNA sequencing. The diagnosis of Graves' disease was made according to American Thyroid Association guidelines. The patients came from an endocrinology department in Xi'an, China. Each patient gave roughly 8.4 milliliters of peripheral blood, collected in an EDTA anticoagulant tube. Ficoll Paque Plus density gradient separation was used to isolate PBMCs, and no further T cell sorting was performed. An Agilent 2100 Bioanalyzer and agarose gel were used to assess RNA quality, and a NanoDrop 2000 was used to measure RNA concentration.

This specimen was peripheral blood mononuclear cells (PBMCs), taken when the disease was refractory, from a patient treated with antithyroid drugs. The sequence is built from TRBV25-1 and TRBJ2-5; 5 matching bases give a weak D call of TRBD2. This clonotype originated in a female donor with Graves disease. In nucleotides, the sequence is TGTGCCAGCAGTGAATACGCGGGTCACTACCAAGAGACCCAGTACTTC. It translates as CASSEYAGHYQETQYF.